The 18 T cell receptor gamma chains below come from one sample, sequenced in a study of Vδ1+ human thymocytes. Broader study findings: Highly polyclonal TRG and TRD repertoires with Gaussian CDR3 length distributions appeared in thymus.

For these TCRs, the target antigens are not known. The template was reverse-transcribed extracted RNA. Multiplex PCR used pooled V-gene forward primers and a constant-region reverse primer to amplify CDR3s. TCRdb fed the multiplex PCR reads into CATT to redo clone calling. The sample shows more than 35,000 gamma-chain clones, over 20% of them seen only once. Sequenced sample: Vdelta1+ gamma-delta thymocytes from the thymus. This sample's subset: FACS-sorted CD3+ TCRalphabeta- TCRVdelta1+ TCRVdelta2- thymocytes. All receptors derive from a girl under three years old who had congenital heart surgery.

The J gene is TRGJP2, the V gene TRGV3. The CDR3 is 17 amino acids. With 3 bases clipped from V and 0 bases from J, the junction kept 10 bases outside the gene matches. Germline-derived CDR1 and CDR2 are VTNTFY and YDVSTARD (reference sequence). In DNA, the CDR3 is TGTGCCACCTGGGACGGGCCAGCGTATAGTAGTGATTGGATCAAGACGTTT. It specifies CATWDGPAYSSDWIKTF.

This clone was seen a handful of times. One end of the junction varies from germline; a read error may be responsible. The chain recombines TRGV2 with TRGJ1 or TRGJ2. The CDR3 length is 12 residues. CDR1 EGSNGY and CDR2 YDSYNSKV come from the germline V gene. The CDR3 DNA reads as TGTGCCACCTGGGACTACTCCAATAAGAAACTGTTT. Translation gives CATWDYSNKKLF.

This clone appeared a few times. Other DNA variants within this sample encode the same CDR3. The chain uses TRGV2 and TRGJ1 or TRGJ2. CDR3 length: 15 amino acids. The V and J ends lost 0 bases and 1 base, in that order; junction bases with no gene match: 6. Germline V gene sequence: CDR1 EGSNGY, CDR2 YDSYNSKV. The CDR3 region is CATWDGPTNYYKKLF. CDR3 nucleotide sequence: TGTGCCACCTGGGACGGGCCGACAAATTATTATAAGAAACTCTTT.

Points on this clone: A far larger clone is off by one base, so a read error is likely. The rearrangement links TRGV3 to TRGJ1 or TRGJ2. CDR1 is VTNTFY, CDR2 YDVSTARD, per germline (reference sequence). The CDR3 has 12 residues. CDR3 in DNA: TGCGCCACCTGGGAGAATTATTATAAGAAACTCTTT. It translates to CATWENYYKKLF.

The chain carries TRGV3 and TRGJ1 or TRGJ2. The CDR3 has 15 amino acids. J gave up 5 bases and V 0 bases, and 10 bases lay outside the gene matches. Germline CDR1 and CDR2: VTNTFY and YDVSTARD (reference sequence). CDR3 residues: CATWDRSEWDYKKLF. The CDR3 coding sequence is TGTGCCACCTGGGACAGGTCCGAGTGGGATTATAAGAAACTCTTT.

This clone was seen only a few times. The chain combines TRGV8 with TRGJ1 or TRGJ2. This CDR3 comprises 13 residues. Germline V gene lookup returns CDR1 VENAVY and CDR2 YDSYNSRV. V shed 4 bases, J shed 1 base, and the junction held 4 bases outside the gene matches. The CDR3 DNA reads as TGTGCCACCTGGGAACACAATTATTATAAGAAACTCTTT. Protein: CATWEHNYYKKLF.

This clone was recorded a few times. This chain links TRGV3 with TRGJ1 or TRGJ2. Per the germline V gene, CDR1 is VTNTFY and CDR2 is YDVSTARD (reference sequence). J lost 5 bases, V lost 6 bases, and 10 bases had no gene match. The CDR3 loop spans 13 amino acids. CDR3 nucleotides: TGTGCCACCTGGTATTTCGGGGATTATAAGAAACTCTTT. Translating it yields CATWYFGDYKKLF.

The chain couples TRGV9 to TRGJ1 or TRGJ2. This CDR3 comprises 13 residues. Per the germline V gene, CDR1 is GITISATS and CDR2 is ISYDGTV (reference sequence). The J segment lost 7 bases and the V segment lost 3 bases, leaving 9 bases of the junction unmatched. CDR3 residues: CALWESPEYKKLF. Written as DNA, the CDR3 is TGTGCCTTGTGGGAGTCCCCAGAGTATAAGAAACTCTTT.

Comments on this clone: Other DNA sequences in the same sample also yield this CDR3. The rearrangement joins TRGV4 to TRGJ1 or TRGJ2. The CDR3 is 14 amino acids. Germline V CDR1 and CDR2: EGSTGY, YDSYTSSV. After removal of 0 bases from V and 6 bases from J, the junction contained 8 bases not matched to a gene. CDR3 sequence: CATWDGPQGYKKLF. CDR3 bases: TGTGCCACCTGGGATGGGCCTCAGGGTTATAAGAAACTCTTT.

This clone has only a few counts. A read error is possible here, since a much larger clone lies one base away. The rearrangement joins TRGV3 to TRGJ1 or TRGJ2. Germline V CDR1 and CDR2: VTNTFY, YDVSTARD (reference sequence). V was clipped by 3 bases and J by 6 bases; unmatched bases: 5. The CDR3 contains 12 residues. Here the CDR3 DNA reads TGTGCCACCTGGGACGCTTGTTATAAGAAACTCTTT. It is translated as CATWDACYKKLF.

This clone came up a few times. This may come from a read error, since a much larger clone is one base off. This same CDR3 is encoded by further DNA sequences in the sample. The chain combines TRGV9 with TRGJ1 or TRGJ2. This CDR3 is 12 amino acids long. With V trimmed by 4 bases and J by 3 bases, 3 bases remained unmatched. Germline V gene sequence: CDR1 GITISATS, CDR2 ISYDGTV (reference sequence). CDR3 loop: CALWEVYYKKLF. CDR3 DNA sequence: TGTGCCTTGTGGGAAGTTTATTATAAGAAACTCTTT.

V is TRGV9 and J is TRGJ1 or TRGJ2. Looked up from germline, CDR1 is GITISATS and CDR2 is ISYDGTV (reference sequence). J gave up 10 bases and V 7 bases, and 10 bases lay outside the gene matches. The CDR3 has 11 amino acids. The CDR3 DNA sequence: TGTGCCTTGTGCCCAATGAAAAAGAAACTCTTT. Encoded protein: CALCPMKKKLF.

Turning to this clone: With a much larger clone just one base away, this may be a read error. The chain uses TRGV9 and TRGJ1 or TRGJ2. J gave up 2 bases and V 0 bases, and 4 bases lay outside the gene matches. The CDR3 covers 14 residues. CDR1 and CDR2 from the germline V gene are GITISATS and ISYDGTV (reference sequence). Here the CDR3 DNA reads TGTGCCTTGTGGGAGGTGCATGATTATTATAAGAAACTCTTT. Encoded protein: CALWEVHDYYKKLF.

The rearrangement uses TRGV2 and TRGJP2. CDR1 EGSNGY and CDR2 YDSYNSKV come from the germline V gene. CDR3 size: 15 residues. After removal of 4 bases from V and 3 bases from J, the junction contained 8 bases not matched to a gene. The CDR3 protein is CATWESFGSDWIKTF. DNA of the CDR3: TGTGCCACCTGGGAGAGTTTCGGTAGTGATTGGATCAAGACGTTT.

This clone has just one count. The V gene is TRGV3, the J gene TRGJ1 or TRGJ2. Germline V gives CDR1 VTNTFY, CDR2 YDVSTARD (reference sequence). The CDR3 consists of 16 residues. The ends lost 3 bases at V and 4 bases at J; junction bases unmatched: 15. The CDR3 bases are TGTGCCACCTGGGACCTAACAATCCGTCGGTATTATAAGAAACTCTTT. It translates to CATWDLTIRRYYKKLF.

Comment on this clone: Other nucleotide sequences from this sample produce the same CDR3. The gene calls are TRGV9 and TRGJ1 or TRGJ2. Germline-derived CDR1 and CDR2 are GITISATS and ISYDGTV (reference sequence). The J segment lost 7 bases and the V segment lost 0 bases, leaving 6 bases of the junction unmatched. This CDR3 region has 13 residues. DNA for the CDR3: TGTGCCTTGTGGGAGGTGCGACGCTATAAGAAACTCTTT. Residues: CALWEVRRYKKLF.

The chain recombines TRGV3 with TRGJ1 or TRGJ2. Germline loops: CDR1 VTNTFY, CDR2 YDVSTARD (reference sequence). This CDR3 region has 16 residues. The ends lost 4 bases at V and 4 bases at J; junction bases unmatched: 16. The CDR3: CATWDWIIRGYYKKLF. The DNA of the CDR3 is TGTGCCACCTGGGATTGGATAATAAGGGGATATTATAAGAAACTCTTT.

In this sample, this clone turned up a few times. This chain joins TRGV2 and TRGJP2. This CDR3 has 12 amino acids. With V trimmed by 3 bases and J by 12 bases, 7 bases remained unmatched. Germline lookup yields CDR1 EGSNGY and CDR2 YDSYNSKV. CDR3 residues: CATWDRYRIKTF. The DNA for the CDR3 is TGTGCCACCTGGGACAGGTATAGGATCAAGACGTTT.